This TCR beta chain was found in a study of human T cells and chemical hapten exposure. As for this clonotype: Sequence at one end of the junction differs from germline and may be a read error.

This CDR3 contains 19 residues. Germline loops: CDR1 SGHRS, CDR2 YFSETQ. TCRdb analysed the RACE reads with MiXCR anew, one entry per CDR3 protein. This sample has a few hundred thousand distinct CDR3 sequences, with more than 5% found just once. Described time point: patch test 2, 6 weeks after DPC sensitization. Treatment here: therapeutic diphenylcyclopropenone sensitization with weekly scalp DPC. The chain combines TRBV5-1 with TRBJ2-1, with D perhaps TRBD1 or TRBD2 (6 bases each). This clonotype was sampled from a woman aged 18-29 years with alopecia areata. Some clones in this sample may be carry-over from other donors' samples. Sample: whole blood, taken in connection with sensitization to the hapten diphenylcyclopropenone (DPC). The CDR3 bases are TGCGCCAGCAGCTTGGTAGGGGGACTTGGCGGTCCCTCCTACAATGAGCAGATCTTC. This sequence encodes CASSLVGGLGGPSYNEQIF.